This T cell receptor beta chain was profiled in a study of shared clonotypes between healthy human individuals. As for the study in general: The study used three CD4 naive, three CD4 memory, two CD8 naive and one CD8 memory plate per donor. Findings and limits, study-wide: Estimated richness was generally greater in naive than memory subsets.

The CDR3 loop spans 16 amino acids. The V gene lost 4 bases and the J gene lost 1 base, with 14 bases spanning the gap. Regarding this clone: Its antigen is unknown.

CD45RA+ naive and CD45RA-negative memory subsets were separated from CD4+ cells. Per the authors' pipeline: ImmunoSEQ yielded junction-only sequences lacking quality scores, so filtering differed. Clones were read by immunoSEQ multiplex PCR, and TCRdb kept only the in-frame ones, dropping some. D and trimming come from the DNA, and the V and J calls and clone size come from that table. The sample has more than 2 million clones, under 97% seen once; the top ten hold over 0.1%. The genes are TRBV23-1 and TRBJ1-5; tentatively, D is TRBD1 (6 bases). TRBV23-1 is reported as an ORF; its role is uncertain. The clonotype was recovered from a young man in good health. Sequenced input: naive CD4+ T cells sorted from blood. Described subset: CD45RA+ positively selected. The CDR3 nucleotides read TGCGCCAGCAGTCGGACGGGACAAGAAAGCAATCAGCCCCAGCATTTT. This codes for CASSRTGQESNQPQHF.